The text below deals with one T cell receptor beta chain. This specimen belongs to a study of blood T cell repertoires in COVID-19. This CDR3 is 11 amino acids long. Germline assignment: CDR1 SGHDT and CDR2 YYEEEE. Trimming shortened V by 4 bases and J by 7 bases, and 5 bases separated the two germline ends. Using immunoSEQ multiplex PCR, the repertoire was profiled, and TCRdb retains in-frame clones only, with some absent. Altogether about 170,000 clones are present, less than 85% being singletons, with the ten largest covering 7%. The sequence derives from a middle-aged woman with COVID-19, enrolled during active disease. The chain has TRBV5-6 and TRBJ2-2, with a tentative D call TRBD2 (5 bases). The sample comprised peripheral blood. DNA for the CDR3: TGTGCCAGCAGCCGGGGCGGGGAGCTGTTTTTT. Its translation is CASSRGGELFF.